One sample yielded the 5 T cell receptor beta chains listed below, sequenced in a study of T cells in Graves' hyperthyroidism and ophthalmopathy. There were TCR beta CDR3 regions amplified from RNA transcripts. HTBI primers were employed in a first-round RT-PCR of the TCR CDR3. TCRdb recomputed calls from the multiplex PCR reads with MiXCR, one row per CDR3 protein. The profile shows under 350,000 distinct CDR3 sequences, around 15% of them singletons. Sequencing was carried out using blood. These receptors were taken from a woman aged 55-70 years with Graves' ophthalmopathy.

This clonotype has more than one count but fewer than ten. This chain's CDR3 is CATRPAGRETQYF. In DNA, the CDR3 is TGTGCCACACGGCCCGCGGGTCGAGAGACCCAGTACTTC. The chain uses TRBV10-3 and TRBJ2-5; D is possibly TRBD2 (5 bases). The CDR3 totals 13 residues. The germline V gene has CDR1 ENHRY and CDR2 SYGVKD. Trimming cost V 10 bases and J 4 bases, with 16 bases left between them.

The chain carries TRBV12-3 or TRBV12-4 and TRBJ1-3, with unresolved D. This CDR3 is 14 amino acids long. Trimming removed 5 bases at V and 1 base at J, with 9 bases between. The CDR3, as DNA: TGTGCCAGCAGTATAGGATTTTCTGGAAACACCATATATTTT. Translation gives CASSIGFSGNTIYF.

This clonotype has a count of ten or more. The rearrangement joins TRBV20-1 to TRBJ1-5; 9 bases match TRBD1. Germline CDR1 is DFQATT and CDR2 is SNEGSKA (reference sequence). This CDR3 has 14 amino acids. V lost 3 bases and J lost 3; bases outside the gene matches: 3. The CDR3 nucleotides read TGCAGTGCTAGTGGGGACAGGGACAATCAGCCCCAGCATTTT. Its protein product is CSASGDRDNQPQHF.

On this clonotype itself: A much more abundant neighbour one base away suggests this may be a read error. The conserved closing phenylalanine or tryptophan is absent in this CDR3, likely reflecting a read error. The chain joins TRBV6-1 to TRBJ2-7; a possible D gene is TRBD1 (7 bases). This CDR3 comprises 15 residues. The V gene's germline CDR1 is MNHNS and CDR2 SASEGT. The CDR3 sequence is CATSDPPRGADEQYL. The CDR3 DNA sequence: TGTGCCACCAGTGACCCCCCCAGGGGGGCCGACGAGCAGTACCTC.

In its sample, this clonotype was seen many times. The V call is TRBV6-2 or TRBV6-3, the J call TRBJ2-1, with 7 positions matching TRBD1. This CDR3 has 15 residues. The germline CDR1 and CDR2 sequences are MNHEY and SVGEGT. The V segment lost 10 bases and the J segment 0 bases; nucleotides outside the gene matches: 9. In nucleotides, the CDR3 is TGTGCCACGGTTAGAGACAGGGTCTCCTACAATGAGCAGTTCTTC. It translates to CATVRDRVSYNEQFF.